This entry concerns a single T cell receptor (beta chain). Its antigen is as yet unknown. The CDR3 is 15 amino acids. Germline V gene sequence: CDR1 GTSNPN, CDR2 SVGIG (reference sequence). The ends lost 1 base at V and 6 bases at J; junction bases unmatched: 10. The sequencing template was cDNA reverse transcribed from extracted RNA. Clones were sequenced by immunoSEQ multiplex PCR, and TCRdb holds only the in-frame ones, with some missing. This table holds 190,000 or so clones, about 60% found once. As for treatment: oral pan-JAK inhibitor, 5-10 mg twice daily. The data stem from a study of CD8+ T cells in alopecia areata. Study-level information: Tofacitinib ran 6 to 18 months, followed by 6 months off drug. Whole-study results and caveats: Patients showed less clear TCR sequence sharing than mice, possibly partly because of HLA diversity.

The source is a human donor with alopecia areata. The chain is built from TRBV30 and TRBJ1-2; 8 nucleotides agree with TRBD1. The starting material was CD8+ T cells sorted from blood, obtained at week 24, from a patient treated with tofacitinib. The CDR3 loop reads CAWSGTGIGPDGYTF. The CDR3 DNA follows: TGTGCCTGGAGTGGGACAGGGATTGGGCCGGATGGCTACACCTTC.